A selection of T cell receptor beta chains follows, all from one sample in a study of CD8+ T cells in alopecia areata. Clones were read by immunoSEQ multiplex PCR, and TCRdb kept only the in-frame ones, dropping some. The sample lists approximately 280,000 clones; 55% to 70% were seen once. The specimen comprised CD4+ T cells sorted from blood, sampled at week 24, from a patient treated with tofacitinib. The receptors derive from a human donor with alopecia areata. CDR3s include the opening cysteine and the closing phenylalanine or tryptophan. The order of the fields is V gene, clone size, J gene, D gene, CDR3 protein, CDR3 DNA. A D gene is named only where the DNA matches it firmly. Clone size appears in some rows only: once, few, many, or a class for an expanded clone.

TRBV2,NA,TRBJ2-1,NA,CASSDSGALYNEQFF,TGTGCCAGCAGTGATTCGGGGGCCCTCTACAATGAGCAGTTCTTC
TRBV2,NA,TRBJ2-7,TRBD1,CASSGQGVVYEQYF,TGTGCCAGCAGCGGACAGGGGGTAGTCTACGAGCAGTACTTC
TRBV4-1,NA,TRBJ1-2,NA,CASSQGINRDYGYTF,TGCGCCAGCAGCCAAGGGATAAACAGGGACTATGGCTACACCTTC
TRBV5-4,once,TRBJ2-7,NA,CASSLVGRPHEQYF,TGTGCCAGCAGCTTGGTGGGGAGGCCCCACGAGCAGTACTTC
TRBV2,NA,TRBJ1-2,NA,CASSGAATFYGYTF,TGTGCCAGCAGTGGGGCAGCGACTTTCTATGGCTACACCTTC
TRBV25-1,few,TRBJ2-3,NA,CASSNNRVTDTQYF,TGTGCCAGCAGCAATAACAGGGTCACAGATACGCAGTATTTT
TRBV28,NA,TRBJ2-7,TRBD1,CASRQGAGEQYF,TGTGCCAGCAGGCAGGGGGCGGGCGAGCAGTACTTC
TRBV6-5,NA,TRBJ2-7,NA,CASSYSRGSPYEQYF,TGTGCCAGCAGTTACTCTAGGGGGTCCCCCTACGAGCAGTACTTC
TRBV23-1,NA,TRBJ1-6,NA,CASSQEGRTYNSPLHF,TGCGCCAGCAGTCAAGAAGGAAGAACCTATAATTCACCCCTCCACTTT
TRBV30,few,TRBJ1-2,NA,CAWNRAKGLNYGYTF,TGTGCCTGGAACAGGGCGAAGGGGCTTAACTATGGCTACACCTTC
TRBV9,NA,TRBJ2-5,NA,CASSVHQTETQYF,TGTGCCAGCAGCGTCCATCAGACAGAGACCCAGTACTTC
TRBV30,NA,TRBJ1-1,NA,CAWSALGQMNTEAFF,TGTGCCTGGAGTGCCCTCGGACAGATGAACACTGAAGCTTTCTTT
TRBV2,NA,TRBJ2-7,NA,CASTRGEYSYEQYF,TGTGCCAGCACCAGGGGAGAGTACTCCTACGAGCAGTACTTC
TRBV5-1,NA,TRBJ2-3,NA,CASRGRGASDTQYF,TGCGCCAGCAGAGGCCGGGGGGCATCGGATACGCAGTATTTT
TRBV4-1,NA,TRBJ1-4,NA,CASSLRTANEKLFF,TGCGCCAGCAGCCTAAGGACAGCGAATGAAAAACTGTTTTTT
TRBV4-1,NA,TRBJ1-2,NA,CASSQGRAPLGYTF,TGCGCCAGCAGCCAAGGAAGGGCGCCGCTTGGCTACACCTTC
TRBV11-1,NA,TRBJ2-5,TRBD2,CASSLRLAGPETQYF,TGTGCCAGCAGCTTACGACTAGCGGGGCCTGAGACCCAGTACTTC
TRBV4-2,NA,TRBJ2-1,NA,CASSQEGLRNEQFF,TGTGCCAGCAGCCAAGAGGGCCTCAGAAATGAGCAGTTCTTC
TRBV29-1,NA,TRBJ1-2,NA,CSVLGRTVGNSTF,TGCAGCGTTTTGGGCCGGACAGTGGGGAATTCCACCTTC
TRBV30,NA,TRBJ2-3,NA,CAWSVVTQYF,TGTGCCTGGAGTGTAGTGACGCAGTATTTT
TRBV5-1,NA,TRBJ1-1,NA,CASSFQGREGTEAFF,TGCGCCAGCAGCTTTCAGGGGCGAGAGGGCACTGAAGCTTTCTTT
TRBV7-9,NA,TRBJ1-2,TRBD1,CASSSRWTGTNYGYTF,TGTGCCAGCAGCTCCCGGTGGACAGGGACCAACTATGGCTACACCTTC
TRBV5-1,NA,TRBJ2-7,TRBD1,CASSIWDSRSYEQYF,TGCGCCAGCAGCATATGGGACAGCCGCTCCTACGAGCAGTACTTC
TRBV29-1,NA,TRBJ2-2,NA,CSAQRAGNTGELFF,TGCAGCGCCCAGCGGGCGGGCAACACCGGGGAGCTGTTTTTT
TRBV5-1,NA,TRBJ2-2,NA,CASSLGKEGNTGELFF,TGCGCCAGCAGCTTGGGGAAGGAGGGGAACACCGGGGAGCTGTTTTTT
TRBV5-1,NA,TRBJ2-5,NA,CASSLLGRQETQYF,TGCGCCAGCAGCTTGTTGGGGCGGCAAGAGACCCAGTACTTC
TRBV2,NA,TRBJ1-5,NA,CASRGQSNQPQHF,TGTGCCAGCCGAGGACAGAGCAATCAGCCCCAGCATTTT
TRBV30,NA,TRBJ1-1,NA,CAWTRGRTNTEAFF,TGTGCCTGGACAAGGGGTAGAACGAACACTGAAGCTTTCTTT
TRBV7-9,NA,TRBJ1-6,NA,CASSPSRATYNSPLHF,TGTGCCAGCAGCCCCTCGCGGGCTACCTATAATTCACCCCTCCACTTT
TRBV6-5,once,TRBJ2-5,TRBD1,CASTGTGFLETQYF,TGTGCCAGCACCGGGACAGGGTTTTTGGAGACCCAGTACTTC
TRBV30,NA,TRBJ2-7,NA,CAWSVRYLSYEQYF,TGTGCCTGGAGTGTTAGGTACCTCTCCTACGAGCAGTACTTC
TRBV5-1,NA,TRBJ2-1,TRBD1,CASSFSPDRGNEQFF,TGCGCCAGCAGCTTTTCTCCGGACAGGGGGAATGAGCAGTTCTTC
TRBV29-1,NA,TRBJ2-1,TRBD2,CSAGTSRTNEQFF,TGCAGCGCAGGGACTAGCAGGACGAATGAGCAGTTCTTC
TRBV30,NA,TRBJ2-1,TRBD1,CAWSRGMTGPGSEQFF,TGTGCCTGGAGTAGGGGGATGACAGGGCCGGGGTCTGAGCAGTTCTTC
TRBV5-1,NA,TRBJ1-5,NA,CASSLAPSGQNNQPQHF,TGCGCCAGCAGCTTGGCCCCGAGCGGACAAAACAATCAGCCCCAGCATTTT